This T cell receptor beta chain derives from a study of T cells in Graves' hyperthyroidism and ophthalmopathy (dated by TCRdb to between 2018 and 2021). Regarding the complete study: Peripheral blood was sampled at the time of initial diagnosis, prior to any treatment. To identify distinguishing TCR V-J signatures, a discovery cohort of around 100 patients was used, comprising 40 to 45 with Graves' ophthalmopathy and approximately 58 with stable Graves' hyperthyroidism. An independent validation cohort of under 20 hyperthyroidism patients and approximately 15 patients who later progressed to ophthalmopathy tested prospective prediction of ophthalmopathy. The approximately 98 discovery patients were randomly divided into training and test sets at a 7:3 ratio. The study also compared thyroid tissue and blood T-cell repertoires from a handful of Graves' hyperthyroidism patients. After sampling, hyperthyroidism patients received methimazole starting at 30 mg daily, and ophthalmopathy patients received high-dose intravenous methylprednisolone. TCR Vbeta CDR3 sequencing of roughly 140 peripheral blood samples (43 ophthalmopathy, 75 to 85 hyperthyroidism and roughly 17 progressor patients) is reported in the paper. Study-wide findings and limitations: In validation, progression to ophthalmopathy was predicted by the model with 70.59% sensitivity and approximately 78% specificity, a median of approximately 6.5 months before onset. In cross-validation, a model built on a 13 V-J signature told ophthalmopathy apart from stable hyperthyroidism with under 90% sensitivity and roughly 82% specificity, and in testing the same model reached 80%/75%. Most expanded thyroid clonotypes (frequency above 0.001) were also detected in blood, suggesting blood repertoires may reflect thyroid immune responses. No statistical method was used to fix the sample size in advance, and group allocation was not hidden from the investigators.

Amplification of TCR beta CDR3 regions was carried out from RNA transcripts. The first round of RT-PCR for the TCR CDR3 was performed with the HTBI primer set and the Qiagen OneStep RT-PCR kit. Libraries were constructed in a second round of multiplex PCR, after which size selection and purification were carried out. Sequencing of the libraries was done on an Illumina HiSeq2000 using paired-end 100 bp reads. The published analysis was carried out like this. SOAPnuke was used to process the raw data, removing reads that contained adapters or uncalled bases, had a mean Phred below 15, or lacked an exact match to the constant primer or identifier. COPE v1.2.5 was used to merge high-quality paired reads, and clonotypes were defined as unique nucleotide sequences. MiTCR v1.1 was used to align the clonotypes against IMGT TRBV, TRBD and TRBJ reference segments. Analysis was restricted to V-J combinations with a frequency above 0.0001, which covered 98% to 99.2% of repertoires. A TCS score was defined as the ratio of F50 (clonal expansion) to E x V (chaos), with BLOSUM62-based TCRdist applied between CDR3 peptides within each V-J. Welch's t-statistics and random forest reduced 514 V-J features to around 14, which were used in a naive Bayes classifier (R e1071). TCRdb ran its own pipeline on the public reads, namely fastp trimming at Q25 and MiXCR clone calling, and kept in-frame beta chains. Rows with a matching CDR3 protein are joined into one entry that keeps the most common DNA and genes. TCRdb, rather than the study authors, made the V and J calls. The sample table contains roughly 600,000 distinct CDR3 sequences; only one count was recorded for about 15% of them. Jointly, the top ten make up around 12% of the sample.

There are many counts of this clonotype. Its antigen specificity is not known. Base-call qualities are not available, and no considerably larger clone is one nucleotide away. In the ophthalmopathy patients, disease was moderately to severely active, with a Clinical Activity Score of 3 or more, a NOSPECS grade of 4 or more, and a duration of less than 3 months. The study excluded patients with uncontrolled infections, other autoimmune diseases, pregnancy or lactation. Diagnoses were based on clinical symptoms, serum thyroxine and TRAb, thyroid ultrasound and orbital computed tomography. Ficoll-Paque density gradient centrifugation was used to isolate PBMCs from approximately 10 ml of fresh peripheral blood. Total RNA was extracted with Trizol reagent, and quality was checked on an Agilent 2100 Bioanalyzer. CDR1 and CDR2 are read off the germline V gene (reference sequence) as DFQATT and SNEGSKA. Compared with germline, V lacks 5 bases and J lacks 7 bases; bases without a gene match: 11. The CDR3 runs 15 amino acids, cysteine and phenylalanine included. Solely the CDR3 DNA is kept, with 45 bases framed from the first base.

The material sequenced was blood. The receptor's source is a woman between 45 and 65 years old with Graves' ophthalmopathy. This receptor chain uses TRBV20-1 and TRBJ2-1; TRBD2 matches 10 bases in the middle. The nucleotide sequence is TGCAGTGCTGATCTAGCGGGAGCCCGCGTAAATGAGCAGTTCTTC. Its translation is CSADLAGARVNEQFF.